This T cell receptor beta chain comes out of a study of cytomegalovirus exposure and HLA in healthy donors (dated by TCRdb to about 2017). About the study as a whole: An earlier analysis of some 620 of the donors reported about 280 Gb of sequence data and 90 million to 120 million unique TCR beta sequences obtained from around 180 million T cells. To decide whether each TCR beta V gene segment behaved as functional or pseudogenic, an earlier analysis of approximately 600 of the donors relied on high-throughput TCR beta sequencing. Donor age, sex, ethnicity and CMV serostatus were collected together with the repertoire data. Among almost 400 genotyped donors of the cohort, an average of approximately 230,000 unique TCR beta nucleotide sequences were sequenced per donor, around 20% of them non-productive. A later genetic analysis took genome-wide SNP genotypes for about 55% of the roughly 670 donors and used that subset as a discovery cohort. High-throughput TCR immunosequencing, statistical association of individual TCRs with disease status, and machine learning were combined to predict cytomegalovirus infection status. A separate validation cohort of approximately 120 different subjects was used in addition to the roughly 720-subject first cohort. All discovery cohort repertoires had been generated on a single sequencing platform. An early release covering over 500 HLA-typed donors comprised around 300 gigabases of sequencing data and 85 million to 100 million unique TCR sequences. Both class I and class II loci were covered by HLA typing, at four-digit resolution. The number of donors typed differed by locus, with about 629-630 for A, B, C, DRB1 and DQB1, about 500 for DQA1, 606 for DPA1, and 400 to 490 for DPB1. The study profiled the T cell repertoires of hundreds of subjects by immunosequencing and related them to cytomegalovirus serostatus. Roughly 5 DR-DQ haplotypes were handled as single units for association and clustering because linkage in the cohort was strong. Rather than using new phenotypic data, the later analysis identified candidate immune exposures from TCR beta sequences and from how often those sequences occurred across donors. The study aimed to test whether signatures of past pathogen exposure could be identified by cataloging public T cell receptors. A later analysis re-examined previously published TCR beta repertoires from about 700 donors and added high-resolution HLA genotyping to investigate patterns of TCR occurrence. Of the 300 to 500 genotyped donors, 81% were placed in the genetic ancestry cluster associated with self-reported Caucasian donors. The research as a whole found: Compared with the roughly 700-donor mean, donors in an Asian-associated ancestry cluster had fewer N-insertions in productive TCRs, according to a later genetic analysis. CMV serostatus was the only immune exposure information available for the cohort. In a later analysis, the rate of TCR association differed among HLA loci, with DRB1 alleles having the most associated TCRs and HLA-C alleles having the fewest. Correlated functional status among segregating V segments might reflect linkage disequilibrium, but an unknown experimental factor could not be ruled out. A cluster of highly shared sequence variants was judged likely to represent a technical artifact of the sequencing pipeline. The authors suggested that the approach could potentially be extended to other disease states and immunological phenotypes. Several of the top co-occurrence clusters appeared to be linked to parvovirus B19, influenza, CMV and Epstein-Barr virus, according to a later analysis. A few of the identified cytomegalovirus-associated TCR beta chains were confirmed in vitro to be specific for cytomegalovirus antigens. At a false discovery rate of 0.05, a later analysis linked 16,000 or so TCR beta sequences to specific HLA alleles. Some IMGT-functional V segments, including TRBV6-2 and TRBV6-3, could not be distinguished by the 87-base-pair reads and were therefore excluded. Over 15 rarely observed V segments, including chromosome 9 orphons, were excluded from the earlier analysis of several hundred of the donors because counts were too low. An association between a missense DCLRE1C variant and V-gene and J-gene trimming of TCR beta chains was found in a later genetic analysis and replicated in an independent cohort. Because HLA typing was missing for some donors at each locus, association tests included only the typed subset. Presence/absence analyses assumed roughly uniform sequencing depth across donors, an assumption that may not hold. A later analysis found that HLA-associated TCR beta chains were more clonally expanded and had lower generation probabilities than equally common non-associated chains. When HLA alleles, especially DR and DQ, strongly co-occurred, attributing TCR associations to individual alleles was difficult. This cohort had only TCR beta chains sequenced, and the lack of alpha or paired-chain data limited which features could be detected. The study gave a list of 150 to 200 TCR beta chains associated with cytomegalovirus. The classifier was reported to diagnose cytomegalovirus status with high specificity and sensitivity in both the original cohort and the validation cohort. A further reported finding was that TCR beta sequences accurately predicted the HLA-A and HLA-B alleles for most subjects in the first cohort. In an earlier analysis of under 600 of the donors, most TCR beta V segments were observed in productive rearrangements about 87% or about 30% of the time, broadly matching IMGT annotations. Most TCR sequences were seen in very few donors, while some public TCRs were found in many individuals. According to a later analysis, most CMV-associated TCR beta chains appeared to be HLA-restricted, and the HLA associations seemed to be driven largely by CMV exposure.

From the germline V gene (reference sequence), CDR1 is LNHDA and CDR2 is SQIVND. V is pruned by 3 bases and J by 3 bases, leaving 8 bases of the junction without a gene match. The cysteine opens and the phenylalanine closes a CDR3 of 15 amino acids. Of all the DNA, just the CDR3 is kept, 45 bases in frame from base 1. The cohort was made up of roughly 670 healthy bone marrow donors. At the time of sampling, all cohort members were nominally healthy, though unrecorded immune exposures were likely present. CMV serostatus was recorded as positive for about 310 and negative for about half of the 666 cohort members, whereas no CMV serostatus was recorded for the donor in question. Every donor gave a peripheral blood sample, and the peripheral blood mononuclear cells from that sample were used for TCR beta sequencing. Genomic DNA was extracted from the blood cell samples with the Qiagen DNeasy Blood Extraction Kit.

Libraries were built with the immunoSEQ multiplex PCR assay. For the multiplex PCR, a mixture combining 60 forward primers for TCR Vbeta segments and 13 reverse primers for TCR Jbeta segments was used. The CDR3 region of rearranged TCR beta genes was amplified from genomic DNA by a multiplex PCR assay. Amplified TCR beta libraries were sequenced as 87-base-pair reads on the Illumina HiSeq System. The source study handled its data this way. A later analysis counted approximately 74 million unique TCR beta chains across the 650 to 800 repertoires, and 10 million to 12 million of these chains were shared by at least two donors. A nearest-neighbor algorithm error-corrected the raw reads and collapsed the reads into unique sequences, merging closely related sequences to remove PCR and sequencing errors. CDR3 sequences were aligned to IMGT reference sequences to assign V, D and J gene segments. Each retained sequence needed at least a six-nucleotide match to both a V gene segment and a J gene segment. A rearrangement counted as productive if the CDR3 had no stop codons and remained in frame with V and J, and every other rearrangement counted as non-productive. Following IMGT convention, CDR3 was defined as the stretch from the second conserved V-encoded cysteine up to the conserved J-encoded phenylalanine. Sequences without an unambiguous match to a single V gene segment were excluded from the earlier analysis of about 640 of the donors. In an earlier analysis of a few hundred of the donors, V segments were called functional above 56.7% productive rearrangements and were called segregating when the between-donor standard deviation exceeded 5%. A statistical classification framework was built to diagnose cytomegalovirus status from the catalog of TCR beta chain sequences. V and J gene assignment, in a later analysis, came from comparing TCR nucleotide sequences with IMGT/GENE-DB human TR gene sequences. In a later analysis, CDR3 sequences and most-parsimonious VDJ recombination scenarios were assigned using the TCRdist pipeline. In a later analysis, each TCR beta chain was defined by its CDR3 amino acid sequence together with its V-gene family, and reads lacking a unique V-gene family were excluded. As a way to deal with suspected cross-contamination and a sequencing artifact, a later analysis dropped 450 to 600 nucleotide sequences that were highly shared and had low generation probability. For each public chain, a later analysis derived a clonal expansion index from normalized ranks of inferred template counts within each repertoire. A later analysis computed generation probabilities with a VDJ recombination model fitted to out-of-frame rearrangements, and checked the results against IGoR. In a later analysis, hypergeometric tests were used to score TCR-TCR, TCR-HLA and TCR-CMV co-occurrence, with a repertoire-size bias correction applied to TCR pairs. To estimate false discovery rates, a later analysis permuted the HLA or CMV assignments 20 times. In a later analysis, co-occurring TCRs were grouped using DBSCAN, and TCRdist sequence similarity was added for clustering within HLA-allele-positive subsets. Repertoires with fewer than 30,000 or more than 120,000 public chains were left out of co-occurrence clustering, as were several repertoires with anomalous nucleotide sharing. TCRdb re-hosts the immuneACCESS table, in-frame sequences only. Its copies lack some clones; in the studies checked, an unresolved V gene accounts for under half of them, and the cause for the rest is not known. That table gives V, J and clone size, and the DNA gave D and trimming. The sample table records over 150,000 clones; 80% of these occur just once. Jointly, the top ten make up 1.9% of the sample.

This clone occurred once. It has no known antigen specificity. It has no much larger one-base neighbor in the sample; base qualities were not kept. Here the chain combines TRBV19 and TRBJ2-7; 7 bases in the junction line up with TRBD2. What was sequenced was PBMCs. This TCR was recovered from a human donor in good health. The CDR3 loop reads CASSIISGADYEQYF. The nucleotide sequence reads TGTGCCAGTAGTATTATCAGCGGGGCCGACTACGAGCAGTACTTC.